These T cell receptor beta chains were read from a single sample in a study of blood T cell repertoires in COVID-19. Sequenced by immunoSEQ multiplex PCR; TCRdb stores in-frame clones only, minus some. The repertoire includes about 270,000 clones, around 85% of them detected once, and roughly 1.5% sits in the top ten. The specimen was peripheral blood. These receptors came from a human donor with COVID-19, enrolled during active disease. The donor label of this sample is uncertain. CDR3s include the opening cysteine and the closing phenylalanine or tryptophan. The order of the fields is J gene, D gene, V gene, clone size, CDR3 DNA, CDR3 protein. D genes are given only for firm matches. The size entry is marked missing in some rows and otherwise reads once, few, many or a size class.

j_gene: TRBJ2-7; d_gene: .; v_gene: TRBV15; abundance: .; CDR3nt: TGTGCCACCAGCAGAGATCAGGGCAGGGTAGTCTACGAGCAGTACTTC; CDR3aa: CATSRDQGRVVYEQYF
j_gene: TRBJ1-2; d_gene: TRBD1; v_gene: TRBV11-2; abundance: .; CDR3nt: TGTGCCAGCAGCTTTACCGGGACAGGGATGGGCTACACCTTC; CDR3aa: CASSFTGTGMGYTF
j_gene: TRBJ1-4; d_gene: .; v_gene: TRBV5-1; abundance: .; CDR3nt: TGCGCCAGCAGCTTGACGGGTACTCCAACTAATGAAAAACTGTTTTTT; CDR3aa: CASSLTGTPTNEKLFF
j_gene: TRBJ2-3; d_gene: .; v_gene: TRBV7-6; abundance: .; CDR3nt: TGTGCCAGCAGCTCCGTTACAGATACGCAGTATTTT; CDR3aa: CASSSVTDTQYF
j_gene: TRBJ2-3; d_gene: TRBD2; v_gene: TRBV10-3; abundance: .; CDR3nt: TGTGCCATCAGCGAGCGGGATACAGATACGCAGTATTTT; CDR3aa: CAISERDTDTQYF
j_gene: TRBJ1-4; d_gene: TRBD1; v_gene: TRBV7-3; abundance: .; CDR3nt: TGTGCCAGCAGCGGAGGGGACAGGGGGCTTGTTGAGGGGTATGAAAAACTGTTTTTT; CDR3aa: CASSGGDRGLVEGYEKLFF
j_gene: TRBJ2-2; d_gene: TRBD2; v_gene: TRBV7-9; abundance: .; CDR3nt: TGTGCCAGCAATTGGCCGGGACTAGCAACAGTCGGGGAGCTGTTTTTT; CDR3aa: CASNWPGLATVGELFF
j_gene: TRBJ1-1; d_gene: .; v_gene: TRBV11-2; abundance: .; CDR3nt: TGTGCCAGCAGCTTAGTCTCTGAAGCTTTCTTT; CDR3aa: CASSLVSEAFF
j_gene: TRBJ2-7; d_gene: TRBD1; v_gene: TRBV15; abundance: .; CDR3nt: TGTGCCACCAGCAGAGATAAAAGGGACAGCTCCTACGAGCAGTACTTC; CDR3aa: CATSRDKRDSSYEQYF
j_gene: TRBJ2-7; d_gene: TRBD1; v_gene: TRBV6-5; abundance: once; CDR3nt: TGTGCCAGCGAGCCCCGGGACAGGAGACCCTACGAGCAGTACTTC; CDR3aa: CASEPRDRRPYEQYF
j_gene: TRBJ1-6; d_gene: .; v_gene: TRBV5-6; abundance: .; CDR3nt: TGTGCCAGCAGCTTCGGGGGATTTGGTTATAATTCACCCCTCCACTTT; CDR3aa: CASSFGGFGYNSPLHF
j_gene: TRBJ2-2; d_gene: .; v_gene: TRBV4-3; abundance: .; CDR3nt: TGCGCCAGCAGCCAAGATTTAGAGAACACCGGGGAGCTGTTTTTT; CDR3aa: CASSQDLENTGELFF
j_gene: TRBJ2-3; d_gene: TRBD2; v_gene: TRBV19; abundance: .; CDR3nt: TGTGCCAGTAGTAGGATGCTAAGCGGGGCAGATACGCAGTATTTT; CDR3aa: CASSRMLSGADTQYF
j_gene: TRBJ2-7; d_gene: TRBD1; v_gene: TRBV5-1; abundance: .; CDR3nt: TGCGCCAGCAGCCACAGGACAGGGAACCACGAGCAGTACTTC; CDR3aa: CASSHRTGNHEQYF
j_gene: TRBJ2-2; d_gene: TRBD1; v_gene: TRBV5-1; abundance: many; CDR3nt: TGCGCCAGCAGCTTGGATACAGGGGCGAACACCGGGGAGCTGTTTTTT; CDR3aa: CASSLDTGANTGELFF
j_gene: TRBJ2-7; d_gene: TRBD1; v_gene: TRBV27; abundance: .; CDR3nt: TGTGCCAGCAGCGGACAGGGCTACGAGCAGTACTTC; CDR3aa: CASSGQGYEQYF
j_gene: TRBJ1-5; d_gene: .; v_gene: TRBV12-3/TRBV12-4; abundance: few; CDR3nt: TGTGCCAGCCAAACATATAGCAATCAGCCCCAGCATTTT; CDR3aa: CASQTYSNQPQHF
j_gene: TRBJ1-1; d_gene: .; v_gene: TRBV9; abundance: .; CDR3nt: TGTGCCAGCAGCGTAGGAACCGGGACAATGAACACTGAAGCTTTCTTT; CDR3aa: CASSVGTGTMNTEAFF
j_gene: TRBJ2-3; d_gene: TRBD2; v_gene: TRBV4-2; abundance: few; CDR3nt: TGTGCCAGCAGCCAAGATCGTCTAGTAGGGGAGGGGACAGATACGCAGTATTTT; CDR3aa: CASSQDRLVGEGTDTQYF
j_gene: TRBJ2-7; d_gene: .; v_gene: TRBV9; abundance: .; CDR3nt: TGTGCCAGCAGCGTAGGGGGAGTCCACGAGCAGTACTTC; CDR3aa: CASSVGGVHEQYF
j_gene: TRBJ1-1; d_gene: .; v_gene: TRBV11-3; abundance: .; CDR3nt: TGTGCCAGCAGGCGGGGTTTCCGGATGAACACTGAAGCTTTCTTT; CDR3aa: CASRRGFRMNTEAFF
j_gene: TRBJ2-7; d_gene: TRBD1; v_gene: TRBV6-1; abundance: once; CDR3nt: TGTGCCAGCGCGAGGGCAGGGGGCTACTACGAGCAGTACTTC; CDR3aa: CASARAGGYYEQYF
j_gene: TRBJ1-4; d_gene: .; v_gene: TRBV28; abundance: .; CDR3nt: TGTGCCAGCAGTTCTGCGGGGGTTGGGGAAAAACTGTTTTTT; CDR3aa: CASSSAGVGEKLFF
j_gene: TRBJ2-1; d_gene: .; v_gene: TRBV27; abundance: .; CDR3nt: TGTGCCAGCAGTTTTTACAGGGCCCGCTCCTACAATGAGCAGTTCTTC; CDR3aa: CASSFYRARSYNEQFF
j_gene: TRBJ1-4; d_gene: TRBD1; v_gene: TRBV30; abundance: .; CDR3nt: TGTGCCTGGAGTACGGGGACAGGGGGCGGCGGTGAAAAACTGTTTTTT; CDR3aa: CAWSTGTGGGGEKLFF
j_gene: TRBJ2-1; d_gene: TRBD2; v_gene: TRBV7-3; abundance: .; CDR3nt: TGTGCCAGCAGCTTATTAGCGGGAGATTCCTACAATGAGCAGTTCTTC; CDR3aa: CASSLLAGDSYNEQFF
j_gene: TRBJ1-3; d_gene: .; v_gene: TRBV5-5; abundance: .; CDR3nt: TGTGCCAGCAGCTTGACGACAAACTCTGGAAACACCATATATTTT; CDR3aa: CASSLTTNSGNTIYF
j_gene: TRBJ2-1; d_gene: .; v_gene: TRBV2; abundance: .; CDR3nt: TGTGCCAGCAGTGAAGCTGCAGGGGCCCTGGTCCATGAGCAGTTCTTC; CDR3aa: CASSEAAGALVHEQFF
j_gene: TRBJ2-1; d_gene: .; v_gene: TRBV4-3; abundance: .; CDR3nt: TGCGCCAGCAGCCCGGACTCGACGAATTACAATGAGCAGTTCTTC; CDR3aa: CASSPDSTNYNEQFF
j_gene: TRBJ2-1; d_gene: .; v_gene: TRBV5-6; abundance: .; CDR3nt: TGTGCCAGCAGCCTCGACAGGAGCTCCTACAATGAGCAGTTCTTC; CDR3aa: CASSLDRSSYNEQFF
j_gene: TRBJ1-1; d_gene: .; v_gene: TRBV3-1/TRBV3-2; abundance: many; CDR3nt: TGTGCCAGCAGCTACGGCACTGAAGCTTTCTTT; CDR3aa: CASSYGTEAFF
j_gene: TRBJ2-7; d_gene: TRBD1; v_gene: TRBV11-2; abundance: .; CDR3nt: TGTGCCAGCAGCTTAGAAGAAGTTAGGGGGCTGTCTTGGAGTGAGCAGTACTTC; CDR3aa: CASSLEEVRGLSWSEQYF
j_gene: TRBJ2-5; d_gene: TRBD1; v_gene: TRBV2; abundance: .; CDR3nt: TGTGCCAGCAGTGGACAGGGGGAGACCCAGTACTTC; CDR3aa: CASSGQGETQYF
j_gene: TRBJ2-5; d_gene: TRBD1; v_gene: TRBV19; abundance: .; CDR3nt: TGTGCCAGTAGTATAGGTGACAGGGGGCAAGAGACCCAGTACTTC; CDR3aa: CASSIGDRGQETQYF
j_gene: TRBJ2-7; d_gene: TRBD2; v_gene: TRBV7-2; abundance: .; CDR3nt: TGTGCCAGCAGCTTACGAGCGGGAGGATCGTGGGAGCAGTACTTC; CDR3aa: CASSLRAGGSWEQYF
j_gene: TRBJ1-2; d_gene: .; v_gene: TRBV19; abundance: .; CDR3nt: TGTGCCAGTAGTACGACAGTTGGGAATGGCTACACCTTC; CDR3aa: CASSTTVGNGYTF
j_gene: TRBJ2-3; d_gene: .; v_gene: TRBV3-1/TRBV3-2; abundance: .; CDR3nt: TGTGCCAGCAGCCAAGATCTAAGCGGAACAGATACGCAGTATTTT; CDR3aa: CASSQDLSGTDTQYF
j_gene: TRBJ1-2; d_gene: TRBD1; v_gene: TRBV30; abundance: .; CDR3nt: TGTGCCTGGAGTAACGGGGTCAACAGGGGTCTCCCTGAGGGCTACACCTTC; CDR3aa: CAWSNGVNRGLPEGYTF
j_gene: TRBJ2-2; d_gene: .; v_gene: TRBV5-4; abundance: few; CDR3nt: TGTGCCAGCAGCTTGGCCAGGAACACCGGGGAGCTGTTTTTT; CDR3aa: CASSLARNTGELFF
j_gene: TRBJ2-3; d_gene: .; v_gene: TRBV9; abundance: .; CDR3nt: TGTGCCAGCAGCGTAGGGGGCGGGACTAGCACAGATACGCAGTATTTT; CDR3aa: CASSVGGGTSTDTQYF